What follows is one T cell receptor (beta chain) and its context. Its matching antigen is unknown. The ends lost 0 bases at V and 4 bases at J; junction bases unmatched: 9. Germline V gives CDR1 SGHRS, CDR2 YFSETQ. This CDR3 has 16 residues. This sample is drawn from a study of chemoradiotherapy in HPV16-positive cancers. The study's findings and limits: Candidate HPV-specific clones and E7-related TCR motifs grew in tumor during treatment. Functional assays defining HPV-specific T cells used only a couple of HPV16-positive patients.

Sequencing used immunoSEQ multiplex PCR; TCRdb keeps in-frame clones, though not all of them. The sample includes 30,000 to 35,000 clones, roughly 75% of them seen just once. Repertoires were sampled repeatedly during chemoradiotherapy. The receptor's source is a human donor with HPV-associated anogenital cancer. The specimen was blood, collected from a patient who underwent chemoradiotherapy. V and J are TRBV5-1 and TRBJ1-1, with 7 bases that match TRBD1. CDR3 in DNA: TGCGCCAGCAGCTTGGGGGGGGACAGTTTTAGCACTGAAGCTTTCTTT. It encodes CASSLGGDSFSTEAFF.